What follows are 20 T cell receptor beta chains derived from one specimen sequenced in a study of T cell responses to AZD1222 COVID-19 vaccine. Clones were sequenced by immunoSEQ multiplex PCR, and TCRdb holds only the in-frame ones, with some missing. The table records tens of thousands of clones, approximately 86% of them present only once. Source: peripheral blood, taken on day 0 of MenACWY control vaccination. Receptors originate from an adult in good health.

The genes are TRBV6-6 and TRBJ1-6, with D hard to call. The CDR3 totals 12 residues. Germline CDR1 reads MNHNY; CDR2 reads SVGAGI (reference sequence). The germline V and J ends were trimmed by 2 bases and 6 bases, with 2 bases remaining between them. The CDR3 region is CASSYVNSPLHF. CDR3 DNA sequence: TGTGCCAGCAGTTACGTTAATTCACCCCTCCACTTT.

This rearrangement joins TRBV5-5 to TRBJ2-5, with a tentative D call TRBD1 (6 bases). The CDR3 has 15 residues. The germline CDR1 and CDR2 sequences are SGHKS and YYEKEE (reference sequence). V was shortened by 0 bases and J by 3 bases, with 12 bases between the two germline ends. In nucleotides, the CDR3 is TGTGCCAGCAGCTTGGGGGGGCAGGGCAAAGAGACCCAGTACTTC. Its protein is CASSLGGQGKETQYF. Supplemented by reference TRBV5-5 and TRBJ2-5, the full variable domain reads DAGVTQSPTHLIKTRGQQVTLRCSPISGHKSVSWYQQVLGQGPQFIFQYYEKEERGRGNFPDRFSARQFPNYSSELNVNALLLGDSALYLCASSLGGQGKETQYFGPGTRLLVL.

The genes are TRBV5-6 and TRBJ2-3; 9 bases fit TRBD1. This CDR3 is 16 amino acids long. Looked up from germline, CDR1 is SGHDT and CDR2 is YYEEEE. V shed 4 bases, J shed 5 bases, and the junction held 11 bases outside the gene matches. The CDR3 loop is CASSPGAQGARDTQYF. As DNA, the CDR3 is TGTGCCAGCAGCCCAGGGGCACAGGGGGCACGAGATACGCAGTATTTT.

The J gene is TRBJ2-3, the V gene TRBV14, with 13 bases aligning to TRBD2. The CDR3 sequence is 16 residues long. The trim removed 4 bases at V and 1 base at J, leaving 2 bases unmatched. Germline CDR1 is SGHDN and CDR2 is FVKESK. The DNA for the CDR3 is TGTGCCAGCAGCCCTGGACTAGCGGGGGGCACAGATACGCAGTATTTT. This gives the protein CASSPGLAGGTDTQYF.

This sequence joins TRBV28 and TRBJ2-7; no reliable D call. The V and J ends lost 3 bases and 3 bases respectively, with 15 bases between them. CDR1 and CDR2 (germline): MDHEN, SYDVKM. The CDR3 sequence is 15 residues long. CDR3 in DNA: TGTGCCAGCAGTTTGGCCGAGCGTCACTACTACGAGCAGTACTTC. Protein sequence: CASSLAERHYYEQYF.

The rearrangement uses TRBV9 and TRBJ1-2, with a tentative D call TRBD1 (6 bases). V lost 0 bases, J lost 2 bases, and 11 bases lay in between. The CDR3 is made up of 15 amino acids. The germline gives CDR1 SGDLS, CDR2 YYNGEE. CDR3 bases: TGTGCCAGCAGCGTAGAACAGGGCTCGAACTATGGCTACACCTTC. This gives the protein CASSVEQGSNYGYTF.

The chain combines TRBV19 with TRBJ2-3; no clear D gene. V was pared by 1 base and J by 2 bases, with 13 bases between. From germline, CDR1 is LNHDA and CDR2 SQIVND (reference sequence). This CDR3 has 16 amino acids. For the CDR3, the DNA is TGTGCCAGTAGTATAGCGCGCTCCTCTCACACAGATACGCAGTATTTT. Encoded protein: CASSIARSSHTDTQYF.

The CDR3 spells CASSLGGANNEQFF. The CDR3 DNA reads TGTGCCAGCAGCTTAGGGGGGGCGAACAATGAGCAGTTCTTC. This sequence joins TRBV7-2 and TRBJ2-1, with D possibly being TRBD1 or TRBD2 (6 bases each). V lost 1 base and J lost 5, with 9 bases in between. This CDR3 is 14 amino acids long. Germline CDR1 SGHTA, CDR2 FQGNSA. Full variable domain (missing parts from reference TRBV7-2 and TRBJ2-1): GAGVSQSPSNKVTEKGKDVELRCDPISGHTALYWYRQSLGQGLEFLIYFQGNSAPDKSGLPSDRFSAERTGGSVSTLTIQRTQQEDSAVYLCASSLGGANNEQFFGPGTRLTVL.

This chain's CDR3 is CASSGGTSATPNTDTQYF. CDR3 sequence (DNA): TGTGCCAGCAGTGGCGGGACTAGCGCTACCCCAAACACAGATACGCAGTATTTT. V gene TRBV6-1 combines with J gene TRBJ2-3; TRBD2 matches 10 bases. The CDR3 runs to 18 residues. Germline V CDR1 and CDR2: MNHNS, SASEGT. V lost 4 bases, J lost 2 bases, and 12 bases stayed unmatched.

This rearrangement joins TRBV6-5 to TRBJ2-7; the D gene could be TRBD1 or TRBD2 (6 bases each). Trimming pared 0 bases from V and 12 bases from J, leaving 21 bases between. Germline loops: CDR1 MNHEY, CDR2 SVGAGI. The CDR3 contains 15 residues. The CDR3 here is CASSYSAPGGGSVYF. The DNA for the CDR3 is TGTGCCAGCAGTTACTCGGCCCCTGGAGGGGGTAGCGTGTACTTC.

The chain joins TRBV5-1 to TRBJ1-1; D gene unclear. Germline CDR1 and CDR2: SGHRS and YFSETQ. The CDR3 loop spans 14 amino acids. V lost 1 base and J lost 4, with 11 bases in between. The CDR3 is CASSLPAAGTEAFF. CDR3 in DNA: TGCGCCAGCAGCTTGCCTGCGGCCGGCACTGAAGCTTTCTTT.

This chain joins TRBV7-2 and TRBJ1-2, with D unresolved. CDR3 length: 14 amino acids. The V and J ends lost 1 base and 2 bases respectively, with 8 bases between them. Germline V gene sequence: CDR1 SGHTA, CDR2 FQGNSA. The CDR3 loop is CASSLDPGNYGYTF. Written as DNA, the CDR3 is TGTGCCAGCAGCTTAGATCCGGGCAACTATGGCTACACCTTC.

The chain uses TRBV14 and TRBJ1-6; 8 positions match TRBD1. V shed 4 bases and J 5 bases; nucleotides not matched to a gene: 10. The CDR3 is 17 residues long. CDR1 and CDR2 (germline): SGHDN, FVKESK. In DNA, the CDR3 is TGTGCCAGCAGCCTTTATCAGGGGGCGGCGGATAATTCACCCCTCCACTTT. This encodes CASSLYQGAADNSPLHF.

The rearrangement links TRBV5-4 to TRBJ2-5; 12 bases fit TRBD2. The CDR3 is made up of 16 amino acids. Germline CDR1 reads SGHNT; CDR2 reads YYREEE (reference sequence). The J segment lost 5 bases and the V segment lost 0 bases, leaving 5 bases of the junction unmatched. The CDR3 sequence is CASSLALAGGQETQYF. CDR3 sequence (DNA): TGTGCCAGCAGCTTGGCCCTAGCGGGGGGGCAGGAGACCCAGTACTTC.

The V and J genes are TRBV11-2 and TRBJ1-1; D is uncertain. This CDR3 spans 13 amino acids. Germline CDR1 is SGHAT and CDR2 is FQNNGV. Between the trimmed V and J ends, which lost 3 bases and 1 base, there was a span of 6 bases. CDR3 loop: CASSFWGNTEAFF. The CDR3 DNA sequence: TGTGCCAGCAGCTTTTGGGGGAACACTGAAGCTTTCTTT.

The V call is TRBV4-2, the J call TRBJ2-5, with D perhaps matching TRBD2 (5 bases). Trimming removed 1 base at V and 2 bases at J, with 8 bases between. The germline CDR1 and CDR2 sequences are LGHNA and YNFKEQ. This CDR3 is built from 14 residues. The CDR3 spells CASSQGTFQETQYF. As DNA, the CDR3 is TGTGCCAGCAGCCAAGGGACTTTTCAAGAGACCCAGTACTTC.

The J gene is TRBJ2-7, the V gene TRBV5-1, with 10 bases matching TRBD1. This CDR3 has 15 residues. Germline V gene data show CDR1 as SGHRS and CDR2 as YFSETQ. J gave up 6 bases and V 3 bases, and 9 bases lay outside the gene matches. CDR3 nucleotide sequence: TGCGCCAGCAGCTCCCAGAGACAGGGGGCAGGCGAGCAGTACTTC. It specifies CASSSQRQGAGEQYF.

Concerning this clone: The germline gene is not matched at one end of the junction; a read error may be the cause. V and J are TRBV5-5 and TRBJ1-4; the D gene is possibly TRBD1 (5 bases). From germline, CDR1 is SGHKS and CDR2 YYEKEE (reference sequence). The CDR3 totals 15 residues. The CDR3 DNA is TGTGCCAGCACCTTGGTGGGGGAGGCTAATGAAAAACTGTTTTTT. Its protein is CASTLVGEANEKLFF.

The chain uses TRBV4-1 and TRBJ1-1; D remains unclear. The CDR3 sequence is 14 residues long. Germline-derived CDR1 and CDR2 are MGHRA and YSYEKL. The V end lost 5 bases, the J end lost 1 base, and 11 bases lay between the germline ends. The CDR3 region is CASSSGLKNTEAFF. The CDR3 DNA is TGCGCCAGCAGCTCCGGACTCAAGAACACTGAAGCTTTCTTT.

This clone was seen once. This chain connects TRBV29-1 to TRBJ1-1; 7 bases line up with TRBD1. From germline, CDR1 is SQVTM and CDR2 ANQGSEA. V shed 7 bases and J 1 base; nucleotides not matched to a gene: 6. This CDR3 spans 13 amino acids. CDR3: CSADREGNTEAFF. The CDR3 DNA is TGCAGCGCCGACAGGGAGGGGAACACTGAAGCTTTCTTT. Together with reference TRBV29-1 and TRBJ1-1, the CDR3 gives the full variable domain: SAVISQKPSRDICQRGTSLTIQCQVDSQVTMMFWYRQQPGQSLTLIATANQGSEATYESGFVIDKFPISRPNLTFSTLTVSNMSPEDSSIYLCSADREGNTEAFFGQGTRLTVV.